This passage covers 10 T cell receptor beta chains from one sample sequenced in a study of blood T cells in healthy people across ages (dated by TCRdb to the mid-2010s). Libraries came from 5' RACE. TCRdb records Illumina HiSeq 2500 as the sequencer. A second roughly 6 to 11 cycle PCR used a sample-barcoded 5' primer and a J-beta primer mix. The public reads were quality trimmed at Q25 with fastp and then assembled into clones with MiXCR by TCRdb, keeping productive beta chains. Rows merge per CDR3 protein into single entries with the most common DNA and genes. The sample has 1.2 million to 1.5 million distinct CDR3 sequences on record, around 39% of them singletons. The ten largest clones take up 7% to 9% of the sample. The sequencing input was blood. The receptor set was obtained from a woman aged 18-29 years in good health.

J is TRBJ1-6 and V is TRBV20-1; the D gene is possibly TRBD1 (5 bases). CDR3 length: 15 amino acids. With 3 bases removed from V and 0 bases from J, the gap between germline ends came to 9 bases. CDR1 is DFQATT, CDR2 SNEGSKA, per germline (reference sequence). The CDR3: CSARPGNSYNSPLHF. The CDR3 DNA reads as TGCAGTGCTAGGCCAGGGAACTCCTATAATTCACCCCTCCACTTT.

The J gene is TRBJ2-3, the V gene TRBV6-5, with 11 bases aligning to TRBD2. V gave up 0 bases and J gave up 1 base; unmatched junction bases: 6. Germline assignment: CDR1 MNHEY and CDR2 SVGAGI. The CDR3 extends over 18 amino acids. CDR3 DNA: TGTGCCAGCAGTTACTCAACTAGCGGGAGTACCCGCACAGATACGCAGTATTTT. This encodes CASSYSTSGSTRTDTQYF.

Note on this clonotype: The junction shows a germline mismatch at one end, possibly a read error. This chain connects TRBV28 to TRBJ2-4, with 7 positions matching TRBD1. Germline assignment: CDR1 MDHEN and CDR2 SYDVKM. The CDR3 length is 12 residues. CDR3 protein: CASTTGSNTQYF. CDR3 DNA: TGTGCCAGTACGACAGGGTCAAACACTCAGTACTTC. Filled out from reference TRBV28 and TRBJ2-4, the complete variable domain reads DVKVTQSSRYLVKRTGEKVFLECVQDMDHENMFWYRQDPGLGLRLIYFSYDVKMKEKGDIPEGYSVSREKKERFSLILESASTNQTSMYLCASTTGSNTQYFGAGTRLSVL.

This clonotype was found a few times. This sequence joins TRBV2 and TRBJ2-1, with 7 nucleotides matching TRBD2. The DNA end is a closer match to TRBJ2-7, so the J assignment may be wrong. Germline V gene data show CDR1 as SNHLY and CDR2 as FYNNEI. The CDR3 runs 16 residues. CDR3 in DNA: TGTGCCAGCACGCGGGGCGGGGGAGTGGTATACAATGAGCAGTACTTC. It specifies CASTRGGGVVYNEQYF.

This clonotype has more than one count but fewer than ten. The chain couples TRBV10-3 to TRBJ2-3; D ambiguous. The CDR3 length is 15 residues. V was cut by 1 base and J by 2 bases, with 10 bases left in between. Germline CDR1 and CDR2: ENHRY and SYGVKD. CDR3 residues: CAISELGMTTDTQYF. The CDR3 nucleotides read TGTGCCATCAGTGAGTTAGGGATGACCACAGATACGCAGTATTTT.

The V gene is TRBV28, the J gene TRBJ2-3; 7 nucleotides agree with TRBD1. CDR1 is MDHEN, CDR2 SYDVKM, per germline. CDR3 length: 16 amino acids. V was pared by 5 bases and J by 0 bases, with 8 bases of the junction left unmatched. CDR3 sequence reads: CASSRDRSDSTDTQYF. The CDR3 region has the DNA TGTGCCAGCAGTCGGGACAGATCCGACAGCACAGATACGCAGTATTTT.

V and J are TRBV24-1 and TRBJ1-2; weak D call: TRBD1 (6 bases). The CDR3 length is 12 residues. Per germline, CDR1 KGHDR and CDR2 SFDVKD. V gave up 7 bases and J gave up 2 bases, with 7 bases separating them. CDR3 nucleotides: TGTGCCACCAGAGACAGGAACTATGGCTACACCTTC. It translates to CATRDRNYGYTF.

The chain employs TRBV28 and TRBJ2-7; D might be TRBD1 (6 bases). In germline, CDR1 is MDHEN, CDR2 SYDVKM. V lost 5 bases, J lost 2 bases, and 13 bases lay in between. CDR3 length: 14 amino acids. The CDR3 DNA reads TGTGCCAGCAGTCCAAGGACAGTAACCTACGAGCAGTACTTC. It is translated as CASSPRTVTYEQYF.

The V call is TRBV10-3, the J call TRBJ1-5; no reliable D call. V dropped 0 bases and J dropped 7 bases, with 13 bases sitting between them. Looked up from germline, CDR1 is ENHRY and CDR2 is SYGVKD. The CDR3 sequence is 15 residues long. The chain's CDR3 is CAISESDGLGQPQHF. The CDR3 DNA sequence: TGTGCCATCAGTGAGTCTGACGGCCTTGGACAGCCCCAGCATTTT.

This clonotype was detected only a few times. The chain links TRBV10-3 to TRBJ2-7; no definite D call. V lost 6 bases, J lost 3 bases, and 12 bases lay in between. This CDR3 spans 13 amino acids. Germline V gene data show CDR1 as ENHRY and CDR2 as SYGVKD. As DNA, the CDR3 is TGTGCCATCAGCGGAAATCAGGTCTACGAGCAGTACTTC. It is translated as CAISGNQVYEQYF.